The 2 T cell receptor beta chains below come from one sample, sequenced in a study of T cells expressing NK-cell markers. Using the 5' RACE reads, TCRdb records one entry per CDR3 protein without DNA. The sample table sets out about 180,000 distinct CDR3 sequences. The sample was blood T cells: a sorted CD56 or NKG2C T cell subset, CD4+ or CD8+ T cells, or bulk PBMC T cells (not recorded which). The receptors here all came from a man between 18 and 69 years old in good health.

The chain has TRBV9 and TRBJ2-5; TCRdb's assignment of TRBD1 cannot be checked, as there is no DNA. Germline V gives CDR1 SGDLS, CDR2 YYNGEE. The CDR3 runs to 13 residues. The CDR3 sequence is CASSPGWQETQYF.

The rearrangement joins TRBV6-1 to TRBJ2-7. This CDR3 has 16 amino acids. Per the germline V gene, CDR1 is MNHNS and CDR2 is SASEGT. CDR3 sequence: CASTGLRVGVTYEQYF.